The 27 T cell receptor beta chains presented below share a single source sample, sequenced in a study of shared clonotypes between healthy human individuals. Profiled with immunoSEQ multiplex PCR; TCRdb holds only in-frame clones, not every one. Of approximately 640,000 clones listed, more than 70% were seen once; the top ten hold about 1.8%. Sequences were obtained from memory CD4+ T cells sorted from blood. Documented subset: CD45RA-negative fraction. These receptor sequences come from a woman in her thirties in good health.

This chain links TRBV4-2 with TRBJ1-4, with D unresolved. V lost 3 bases to trimming and J lost 0 bases, with 8 bases between them. The CDR3 sequence is 15 residues long. Per germline, CDR1 LGHNA and CDR2 YNFKEQ. The CDR3 sequence: CASSQETTTNEKLFF. The DNA for the CDR3 is TGTGCCAGCAGCCAGGAAACTACAACTAATGAAAAACTGTTTTTT.

V is TRBV19 and J is TRBJ1-5; 7 bases map to TRBD1. The CDR3 totals 17 residues. Per germline, CDR1 LNHDA and CDR2 SQIVND (reference sequence). V lost 10 bases and J lost 0; bases outside the gene matches: 15. CDR3: CATTPVDRLYSNQPQHF. The CDR3 DNA reads TGTGCCACCACACCCGTGGACAGGCTGTATAGCAATCAGCCCCAGCATTTT.

Of note for this clone: The identical CDR3 is also encoded by other nucleotide sequences in the sample. The genes are TRBV5-1 and TRBJ2-1, with D perhaps matching TRBD1 (6 bases). Looked up from germline, CDR1 is SGHRS and CDR2 is YFSETQ. CDR3 length: 15 residues. Trimming shortened V by 5 bases and J by 1 base, and 13 bases separated the two germline ends. CDR3 nucleotide sequence: TGCGCCAGCAGTACGGACAGTGCATCCTACAATGAGCAGTTCTTC. Translated: CASSTDSASYNEQFF.

This chain uses TRBV5-4 with TRBJ2-1; D is possibly TRBD1 (6 bases). V was shortened by 1 base and J by 5 bases, with 10 bases between the two germline ends. Germline V CDR1 and CDR2: SGHNT, YYREEE (reference sequence). The CDR3 spans 14 residues. CDR3 residues: CASSLTGSNNEQFF. The CDR3 DNA follows: TGTGCCAGCAGCTTGACAGGGAGCAACAATGAGCAGTTCTTC.

J is TRBJ1-4 and V is TRBV28; a weak D match, TRBD1 (5 bases). The CDR3 covers 15 residues. The V gene lost 3 bases and the J gene lost 1 base, with 9 bases spanning the gap. Germline V lookup: CDR1 MDHEN, CDR2 SYDVKM. CDR3 amino acids: CASSFPRGTNEKLFF. The CDR3, as DNA: TGTGCCAGCAGTTTTCCGAGGGGAACTAATGAAAAACTGTTTTTT. Together with reference TRBV28 and TRBJ1-4, the CDR3 gives the full variable domain: DVKVTQSSRYLVKRTGEKVFLECVQDMDHENMFWYRQDPGLGLRLIYFSYDVKMKEKGDIPEGYSVSREKKERFSLILESASTNQTSMYLCASSFPRGTNEKLFFGSGTQLSVL.

Only a few counts were recorded for this clone. V is TRBV6-1 and J is TRBJ2-3; D is unresolved. The CDR3 has 13 amino acids. CDR1 and CDR2 from the germline V gene are MNHNS and SASEGT. V was shortened by 6 bases and J by 2 bases, with 9 bases between the two germline ends. The CDR3 region is CASRVKSTDTQYF. CDR3 coding DNA: TGTGCCAGCAGGGTTAAATCCACAGATACGCAGTATTTT.

This clone came up a few times. The CDR3 DNA reads as TGCGCCAGCAGTGCCCGGAGGAGGGGGACCTCGTATAGCAATCAGCCCCAGCATTTT. It specifies CASSARRRGTSYSNQPQHF. The chain employs TRBV23-1 and TRBJ1-5; the D gene is possibly TRBD1 (6 bases). TRBV23-1 is sorted into the ORF group, with uncertain function. V was clipped by 5 bases and J by 0 bases, with 23 bases between them. This CDR3 comprises 19 residues.

V gene TRBV5-1 combines with J gene TRBJ2-7; weak D call: TRBD2 (5 bases). The CDR3 has 16 residues. The germline V gene has CDR1 SGHRS and CDR2 YFSETQ. V dropped 2 bases and J dropped 4 bases, with 19 bases sitting between them. For the CDR3, the DNA is TGCGCCAGCAGCTTTGCACGCGTCGAGGGTCGTTACGAGCAGTACTTC. It yields the protein CASSFARVEGRYEQYF. Full variable domain (outside the CDR3, taken from reference TRBV5-1 and TRBJ2-7): KAGVTQTPRYLIKTRGQQVTLSCSPISGHRSVSWYQQTPGQGLQFLFEYFSETQRNKGNFPGRFSGRQFSNSRSEMNVSTLELGDSALYLCASSFARVEGRYEQYFGPGTRLTVT.

The chain is built from TRBV18 and TRBJ2-1, with 12 bases matching TRBD1. V shed 5 bases, J shed 7 bases, and the junction held 6 bases outside the gene matches. The length of the CDR3 is 15 residues. The germline CDR1 and CDR2 sequences are KGHSH and LQKENI. The CDR3 DNA sequence: TGTGCCAGCTCATCGGGACAGGGGGCGTGGAATGAGCAGTTCTTC. Amino acid sequence: CASSSGQGAWNEQFF.

The rearrangement links TRBV7-9 to TRBJ2-7, with TRBD1 identical over 7 bases. This CDR3 comprises 13 residues. V lost 2 bases, J lost 3 bases, and 1 base stayed unmatched. Germline CDR1 reads SEHNR; CDR2 reads FQNEAQ (reference sequence). CDR3 amino acids: CASSLSGGYEQYF. CDR3 bases: TGTGCCAGCAGCTTATCAGGGGGCTACGAGCAGTACTTC.

The chain joins TRBV27 to TRBJ2-1, with TRBD2 matching 8 bases. The trim removed 6 bases at V and 5 bases at J, leaving 12 bases unmatched. Germline CDR1 is MNHEY and CDR2 is SMNVEV (reference sequence). This CDR3 has 16 amino acids. This chain's CDR3 is CASSDYLAGGDNEQFF. The CDR3, as DNA: TGTGCCAGCAGCGACTACCTGGCGGGAGGTGACAATGAGCAGTTCTTC.

This CDR3 is CASSEEDSRYTF. CDR3 nucleotides: TGCGCCAGCAGCGAAGAGGACAGCCGCTACACCTTC. The chain combines TRBV5-1 with TRBJ1-2; D possibly corresponds to TRBD1 (6 bases). The V gene lost 4 bases and the J gene lost 9 bases, with 13 bases spanning the gap. Germline V CDR1 and CDR2: SGHRS, YFSETQ. The CDR3 is 12 amino acids.

CDR3 nucleotide sequence: TGTGCCAGCTCCCCAGGGGACAGGGTCGGCTACACCTTC. Translating it yields CASSPGDRVGYTF. The V and J genes are TRBV18 and TRBJ1-2; 9 positions match TRBD1. The CDR3 runs 13 residues. The V and J ends lost 6 bases and 8 bases, in that order; junction bases with no gene match: 7. The germline V gene encodes CDR1 KGHSH and CDR2 LQKENI.

The chain is built from TRBV10-3 and TRBJ2-1, with 7 bases matching TRBD1. This CDR3 has 13 amino acids. The J segment lost 9 bases and the V segment lost 6 bases, leaving 8 bases of the junction unmatched. Germline CDR1 is ENHRY and CDR2 is SYGVKD. The CDR3 DNA sequence: TGTGCCATCAGCTTAGGACAGGCCGCTGAGCAGTTCTTC. Translated, it gives CAISLGQAAEQFF.

CDR3: CASSIGWQYRNQPQHF. In nucleotides, the CDR3 is TGTGCCAGTAGTATAGGCTGGCAGTATCGGAATCAGCCCCAGCATTTT. The genes are TRBV19 and TRBJ1-5, with D unclear. Germline CDR1 reads LNHDA; CDR2 reads SQIVND (reference sequence). The length of the CDR3 is 16 residues. Trimming stripped 1 base from V and 4 bases from J, with 14 bases between.

CDR3 in amino acids: CASSQESPGLAGDTGELFF. CDR3 DNA: TGTGCCAGCAGCCAAGAATCGCCGGGACTAGCGGGAGACACCGGGGAGCTGTTTTTT. This chain joins TRBV14 and TRBJ2-2, with 14 nucleotides matching TRBD2. Trimming cost V 0 bases and J 3 bases; bases outside gene matches: 6. The CDR3 runs to 19 residues. Germline CDR1 reads SGHDN; CDR2 reads FVKESK.

This clone was counted a single time. The chain couples TRBV30 to TRBJ2-3; TRBD2 aligns across 8 bases. This CDR3 has 12 residues. V lost 8 bases, J lost 5 bases, and 6 bases stayed unmatched. Germline CDR1 is GTSNPN and CDR2 is SVGIG (reference sequence). The CDR3 coding sequence is TGTGCCAGAACTAGCGGAGTAGATACGCAGTATTTT. This encodes CARTSGVDTQYF.

The V call is TRBV29-1, the J call TRBJ2-2; D perhaps matches TRBD1 (6 bases). This CDR3 has 14 amino acids. Germline CDR1 and CDR2: SQVTM and ANQGSEA. The germline V and J ends were trimmed by 4 bases and 0 bases, with 9 bases remaining between them. CDR3 protein: CSVVGGSNTGELFF. CDR3 in DNA: TGCAGCGTTGTAGGGGGTTCGAACACCGGGGAGCTGTTTTTT.

J is TRBJ1-1 and V is TRBV19, with a weak D call TRBD1 (5 bases). Trimming shortened V by 2 bases and J by 3 bases, and 10 bases separated the two germline ends. This CDR3 comprises 14 residues. Germline V gives CDR1 LNHDA, CDR2 SQIVND (reference sequence). This CDR3 reads CASSISAGDTEAFF. For the CDR3, the DNA is TGTGCCAGTAGTATATCCGCGGGGGACACTGAAGCTTTCTTT.

The sample holds one count of this clone. The chain employs TRBV19 and TRBJ2-7; TRBD1 is a possible D gene (6 bases). The CDR3 consists of 18 residues. Germline CDR1 and CDR2: LNHDA and SQIVND (reference sequence). Deletions cut 4 bases from V and 0 bases from J, with 22 bases between. The CDR3: CASSTGSLGAPNSYEQYF. Here the CDR3 DNA reads TGTGCCAGTAGTACGGGCTCTTTGGGGGCTCCTAACTCCTACGAGCAGTACTTC. Using reference TRBV19 and TRBJ2-7 for the parts outside the CDR3, the full variable domain is DGGITQSPKYLFRKEGQNVTLSCEQNLNHDAMYWYRQDPGQGLRLIYYSQIVNDFQKGDIAEGYSVSREKKESFPLTVTSAQKNPTAFYLCASSTGSLGAPNSYEQYFGPGTRLTVT.

CDR3 in DNA: TGTGCCAGCAGTGTAGTTAGGACGGACTCCTACGAGCAGTACTTC. Its protein product is CASSVVRTDSYEQYF. This rearrangement joins TRBV7-9 to TRBJ2-7; D unresolved. The germline gives CDR1 SEHNR, CDR2 FQNEAQ (reference sequence). The CDR3 totals 15 residues. Trimming cost V 6 bases and J 0 bases, with 15 bases left between them.

The chain employs TRBV19 and TRBJ1-3; D unresolved. CDR1 is LNHDA, CDR2 SQIVND, per germline (reference sequence). The CDR3 consists of 14 residues. Trimming took 6 bases from V and 2 from J, leaving 11 bases between them. The CDR3 protein is CASSPWKTGNTIYF. CDR3 DNA: TGTGCCAGTAGCCCGTGGAAGACTGGAAACACCATATATTTT.

In its sample, this clone was seen a few times. This chain uses TRBV7-2 with TRBJ2-1; D possibly corresponds to TRBD1 (5 bases). Trimming shortened V by 7 bases and J by 9 bases, and 19 bases separated the two germline ends. The CDR3 sequence is 14 residues long. Per germline, CDR1 SGHTA and CDR2 FQGNSA. Written as DNA, the CDR3 is TGTGCCAGCACCAAACAGGATGGCCTGGGTGAGCAGTTCTTC. Translating it yields CASTKQDGLGEQFF.

This clone has a single count. The gene calls are TRBV11-3 and TRBJ2-1; a weak D match, TRBD2 (6 bases). V was trimmed by 7 bases and J by 7 bases, leaving 20 bases between them. The CDR3 extends over 15 amino acids. The germline V gene has CDR1 SGHNT and CDR2 YENEEA. The CDR3 here is CASNKRQKRGNEQFF. The CDR3 DNA is TGTGCCAGCAATAAAAGGCAAAAACGGGGGAATGAGCAGTTCTTC.

V is TRBV5-1 and J is TRBJ1-2; D ambiguous. The CDR3 spans 16 residues. Trimming cost V 4 bases and J 0 bases, with 16 bases left between them. Germline CDR1 reads SGHRS; CDR2 reads YFSETQ. DNA for the CDR3: TGCGCCAGCAGCCGGGCCCTCACCGGGGCTAACTATGGCTACACCTTC. Translated: CASSRALTGANYGYTF.

V is TRBV28 and J is TRBJ1-4, with D possibly TRBD1 on 6 matching bases. Germline CDR1 is MDHEN and CDR2 is SYDVKM. The CDR3 runs to 15 residues. Trimming took 5 bases from V and 5 from J, leaving 15 bases between them. CDR3 bases: TGTGCCAGCAGTAGGATTCAAACAGGGAATGAAAAACTGTTTTTT. Protein product: CASSRIQTGNEKLFF. The whole variable domain, filled in from reference TRBV28 and TRBJ1-4, reads DVKVTQSSRYLVKRTGEKVFLECVQDMDHENMFWYRQDPGLGLRLIYFSYDVKMKEKGDIPEGYSVSREKKERFSLILESASTNQTSMYLCASSRIQTGNEKLFFGSGTQLSVL.

This clone was observed a few times. This CDR3 is CASSLAISSGANVLTF. The CDR3 DNA is TGTGCCAGCAGCTTGGCCATCAGCTCTGGGGCCAACGTCCTGACTTTC. This chain uses TRBV5-4 with TRBJ2-6; D call uncertain. The V gene lost 0 bases and the J gene lost 0 bases, with 7 bases spanning the gap. Germline V gives CDR1 SGHNT, CDR2 YYREEE (reference sequence). There are 16 residues in the CDR3.